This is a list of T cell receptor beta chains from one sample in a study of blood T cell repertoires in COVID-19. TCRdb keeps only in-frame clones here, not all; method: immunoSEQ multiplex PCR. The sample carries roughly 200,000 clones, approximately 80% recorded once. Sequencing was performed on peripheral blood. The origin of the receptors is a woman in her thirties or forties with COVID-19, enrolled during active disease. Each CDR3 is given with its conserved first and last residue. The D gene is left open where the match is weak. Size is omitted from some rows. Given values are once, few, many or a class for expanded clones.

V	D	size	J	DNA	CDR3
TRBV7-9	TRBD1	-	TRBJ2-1	TGTGCCAGCAGCTACCCCCCCGGGACAGGGAACAATGAGCAGTTCTTC	CASSYPPGTGNNEQFF
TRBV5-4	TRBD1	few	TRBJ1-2	TGTGCCAGCAGCTTGGAGGCAGGGGGCGCTTTCGGCTACACCTTC	CASSLEAGGAFGYTF
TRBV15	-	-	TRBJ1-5	TGTGCCACCAGCAGAGTCGGCAATCAGCCCCAGCATTTT	CATSRVGNQPQHF
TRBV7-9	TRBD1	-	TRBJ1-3	TGTGCCAGCAGCCCGACAGGGAGCGGAAACACCATATATTTT	CASSPTGSGNTIYF
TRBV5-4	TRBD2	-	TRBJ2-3	TGTGCCAGCAGCTTGGAAGCGGGAGGGTTAGATACGCAGTATTTT	CASSLEAGGLDTQYF
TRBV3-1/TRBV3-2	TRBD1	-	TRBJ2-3	TGTGCCAGCAGCCCACAGGGGCGATTCACAGATACGCAGTATTTT	CASSPQGRFTDTQYF
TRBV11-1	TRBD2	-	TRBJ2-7	TGTGCCAGCAGCTCCCCTACTAGCGGCTCCTACGAGCAGTACTTC	CASSSPTSGSYEQYF
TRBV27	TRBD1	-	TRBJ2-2	TGTGCCAGCAGTCCGACAGGGGGCTTAAGGAACACCGGGGAGCTGTTTTTT	CASSPTGGLRNTGELFF
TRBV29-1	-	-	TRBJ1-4	TGCAGCGCTGAGTCGGGTGAAAAACTGTTTTTT	CSAESGEKLFF
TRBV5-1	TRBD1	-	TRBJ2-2	TGCGCCAGCAGCAAGTCGGGACAGCCGAACACCGGGGAGCTGTTTTTT	CASSKSGQPNTGELFF
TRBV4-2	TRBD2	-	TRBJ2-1	TGTGCCAGCAGCCAAGCCTTAGCGGGAGGGACCTACAATGAGCAGTTCTTC	CASSQALAGGTYNEQFF
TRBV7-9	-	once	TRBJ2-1	TGTGCCGGAGGGGATCCCACCTACAATGAGCAGTTCTTC	CAGGDPTYNEQFF
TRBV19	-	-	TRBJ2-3	TGTGCCAGCCGGGAAGGGAGTAGGGTTACGCAGTATTTT	CASREGSRVTQYF
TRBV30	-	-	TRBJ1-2	TGTGCCTGGAGTGTGGAGGACTATGGCTACACCTTC	CAWSVEDYGYTF
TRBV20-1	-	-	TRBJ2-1	TGCAGTGCTAGCATCAATGAGCAGTTCTTC	CSASINEQFF
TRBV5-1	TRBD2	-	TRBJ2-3	TGCGCCAGCAGCTTGTTGGGACTAGCGGCCCACGGGGGGGATACGCAGTATTTT	CASSLLGLAAHGGDTQYF
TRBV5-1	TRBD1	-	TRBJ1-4	TGCGCCAGCAGCTTGGCCGGGACAGTTAATGAAAAACTGTTTTTT	CASSLAGTVNEKLFF
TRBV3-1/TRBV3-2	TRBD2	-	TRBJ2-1	TGTGCCAGCAGCCAAAAAATGACTAGCGGGAGTAATGAGCAGTTCTTC	CASSQKMTSGSNEQFF
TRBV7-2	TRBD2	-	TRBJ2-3	TGTGCCAGCAGCCCTAGACTAGCGGGAGGTACGCAGTATTTT	CASSPRLAGGTQYF
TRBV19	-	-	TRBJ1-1	TGTGCCAGTAGTATGATGTCAACAGGGAACACTGAAGCTTTCTTT	CASSMMSTGNTEAFF
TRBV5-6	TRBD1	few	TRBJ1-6	TGTGCCAGCAGCTTTACAGGGGCTTTGGTTTCACCCCTCCACTTT	CASSFTGALVSPLHF
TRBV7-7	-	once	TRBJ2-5	TGTGCTAGCAGCCCGCGGGACGGAAACCAAGAGACCCAGTACTTC	CASSPRDGNQETQYF
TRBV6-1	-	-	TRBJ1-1	TGTGCCAGCAGTGAACAGGGAGGAGCTTTCTTT	CASSEQGGAFF
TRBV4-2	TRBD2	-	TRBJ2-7	TGTGCCAGCAGCCAAGATAGGACTAGCGTAACCTACGAGCAGTACTTC	CASSQDRTSVTYEQYF
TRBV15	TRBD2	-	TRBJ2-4	TGTGCCACCAGCAGAGGCGGGAGGGAGAACATTCAGTACTTC	CATSRGGRENIQYF
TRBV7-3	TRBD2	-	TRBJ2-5	TGTGCCAGCGGGCCGGGACTAGCCGAGACCCAGTACTTC	CASGPGLAETQYF
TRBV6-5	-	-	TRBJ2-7	TGTGCCAGCAGACTTCCGGGATTGGACTACGAGCAGTACTTC	CASRLPGLDYEQYF
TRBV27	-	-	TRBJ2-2	TGTGCCAGCAGCCTAGGAGGCGGGGAGCTGTTTTTT	CASSLGGGELFF
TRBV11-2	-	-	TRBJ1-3	TGTGCCAGCAGCCTATTTATAACGGGGAACTCTGGAAACACCATATATTTT	CASSLFITGNSGNTIYF
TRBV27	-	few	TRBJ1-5	TGTGCCAGCAGTTTGGGGGGATTTAGCAATCAGCCCCAGCATTTT	CASSLGGFSNQPQHF
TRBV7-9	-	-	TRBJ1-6	TGTGCCACAACGGGAAGGAACTATAATTCACCCCTCCACTTT	CATTGRNYNSPLHF
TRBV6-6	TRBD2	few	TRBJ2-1	TGTGCCAGCAGCTCCTTAGCGGGGGCGGTGGGTGGGCAGTTCTTC	CASSSLAGAVGGQFF
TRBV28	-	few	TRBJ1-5	TGTGCCAGCAGAAAGCAGGGTTCTCGCAATCAGCCCCAGCATTTT	CASRKQGSRNQPQHF
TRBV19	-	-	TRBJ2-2	TGTGCCAGTAGTATTTACGACGGGACCGGGGAGCTGTTTTTT	CASSIYDGTGELFF
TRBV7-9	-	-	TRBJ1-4	TGTGCCAGCACCCCCCCGGGAGATAGCGAAAAACTGTTTTTT	CASTPPGDSEKLFF
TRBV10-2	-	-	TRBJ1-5	TGCGCCAGCAGCAAAACCAGGGAAAATCAGCCCCAGCATTTT	CASSKTRENQPQHF
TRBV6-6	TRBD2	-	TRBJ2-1	TGTGCCAGCAGTCCTAGCGGGAGGGCCCTGGGGAATGAGCAGTTCTTC	CASSPSGRALGNEQFF
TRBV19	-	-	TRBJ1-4	TGTGCCAGTAGTGTCGACTCGTCCGGTGAAAAACTGTTTTTT	CASSVDSSGEKLFF
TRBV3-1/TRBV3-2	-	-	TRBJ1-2	TGTGCCAGCAGCCGGACAACAAACTATGGCTACACCTTC	CASSRTTNYGYTF
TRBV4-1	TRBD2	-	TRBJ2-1	TGCGCCAGCAGCGAAGGACTAGCGCCCCCCTACAATGAGCAGTTCTTC	CASSEGLAPPYNEQFF
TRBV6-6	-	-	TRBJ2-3	TGTGCCAGCACCCCACAGGCGGGGGCCACAGATACGCAGTATTTT	CASTPQAGATDTQYF
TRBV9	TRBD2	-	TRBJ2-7	TGTGCCAGCAGCGTAGGGGAGGGACTAGAAAGGCGCGAGCAGTACTTC	CASSVGEGLERREQYF
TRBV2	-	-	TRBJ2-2	TGTGCCAGCGCTAACAGGAACACCGGGGAGCTGTTTTTT	CASANRNTGELFF
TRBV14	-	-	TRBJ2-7	TGTGCCAGCAGCCAAGTTAGTTGGGACACAAGCTCCTACGAGCAGTACTTC	CASSQVSWDTSSYEQYF
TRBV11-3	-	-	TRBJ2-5	TGTGCCAGCAGCTTATCGAGTGGAGAGACCCAGTACTTC	CASSLSSGETQYF
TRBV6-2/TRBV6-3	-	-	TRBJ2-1	TGTGCCAGCAGTTACTCGGGCGATGAGCAGTTCTTC	CASSYSGDEQFF
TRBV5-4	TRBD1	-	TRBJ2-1	TGTGCCAGCAGCGCTTTAAGGGGACAGGGGTACAATGAGCAGTTCTTC	CASSALRGQGYNEQFF